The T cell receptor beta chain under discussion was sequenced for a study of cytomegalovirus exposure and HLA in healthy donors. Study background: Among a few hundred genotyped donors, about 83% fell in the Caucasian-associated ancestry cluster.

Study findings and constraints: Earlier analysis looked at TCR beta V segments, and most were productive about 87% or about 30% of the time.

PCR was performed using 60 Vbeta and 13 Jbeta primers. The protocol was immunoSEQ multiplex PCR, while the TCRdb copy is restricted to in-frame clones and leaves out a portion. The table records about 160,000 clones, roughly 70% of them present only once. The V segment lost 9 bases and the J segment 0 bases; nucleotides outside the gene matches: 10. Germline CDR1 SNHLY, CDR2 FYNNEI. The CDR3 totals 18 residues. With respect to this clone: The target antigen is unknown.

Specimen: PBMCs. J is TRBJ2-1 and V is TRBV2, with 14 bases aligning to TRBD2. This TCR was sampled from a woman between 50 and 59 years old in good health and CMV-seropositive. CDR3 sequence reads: CASRTGLAGVGSYNEQFF. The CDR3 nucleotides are TGTGCCAGTCGAACGGGACTAGCGGGGGTGGGCTCCTACAATGAGCAGTTCTTC. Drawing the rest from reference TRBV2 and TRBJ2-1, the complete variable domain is EPEVTQTPSHQVTQMGQEVILRCVPISNHLYFYWYRQILGQKVEFLVSFYNNEISEKSEIFDDQFSVERPDGSNFTLKIRSTKLEDSAMYFCASRTGLAGVGSYNEQFFGPGTRLTVL.